The next 16 T cell receptor beta chains were all read from a single sample in a study of cytomegalovirus exposure and HLA in healthy donors. The PCR had 60 Vbeta and 13 Jbeta primers. Sequencing was performed with immunoSEQ multiplex PCR; in TCRdb, only in-frame clones are kept and a portion is missing. The sample holds 150,000 to 200,000 clones, around 80% seen once. The source material was PBMCs. These receptors all come from a man aged 35-49 years in good health and CMV-seronegative.

This rearrangement joins TRBV5-4 to TRBJ2-3; 9 bases align to TRBD2. V shed 4 bases, J shed 3 bases, and the junction held 12 bases outside the gene matches. The CDR3 covers 17 residues. CDR1 SGHNT and CDR2 YYREEE come from the germline V gene (reference sequence). The CDR3 nucleotides are TGTGCCAGCAGCCGTGGCGGGAGGGCCGGGAAGACAGATACGCAGTATTTT. This translates into CASSRGGRAGKTDTQYF.

This clone has a handful of counts. At one boundary the junction diverges from the germline segment, which might be a read error. The V and J genes are TRBV18 and TRBJ2-7; 7 positions match TRBD1. Germline V lookup: CDR1 KGHSH, CDR2 LQKENI. The CDR3 totals 16 residues. CDR3 amino acids: CASSPPRGQTSSEQYF. CDR3 nucleotides: TGTGCCAGCTCACCACCGAGGGGACAGACCTCCTCCGAGCAGTACTTC.

This chain connects TRBV7-2 to TRBJ2-4; 10 positions agree with TRBD2. This CDR3 contains 15 residues. CDR1 and CDR2 (germline): SGHTA, FQGNSA. The V gene end was trimmed by 1 base and the J gene end by 6 bases; junction bases not matched to a gene: 3. The CDR3 sequence is CASSLDRTSGNIQYF. The DNA of the CDR3 is TGTGCCAGCAGCTTAGACCGGACTAGCGGAAACATTCAGTACTTC.

Comment on this clone: Other DNA sequences from this sample encode an identical CDR3 as well. Here the CDR3 reads CAWSVGGQETQYF. CDR3 coding DNA: TGTGCCTGGAGTGTAGGGGGCCAAGAGACCCAGTACTTC. This chain joins TRBV30 and TRBJ2-5; D perhaps matches TRBD1 (6 bases). Trimming pared 0 bases from V and 1 base from J, leaving 6 bases between. Germline-derived CDR1 and CDR2 are GTSNPN and SVGIG (reference sequence). The CDR3 has 13 amino acids.

For this clone: At one boundary the junction diverges from the germline segment, which might be a read error. The rearrangement joins TRBV2 to TRBJ2-1, with 8 nucleotides matching TRBD2. This CDR3 contains 13 residues. Germline loops: CDR1 SNHLY, CDR2 FYNNEI. This chain's CDR3 is CASSEGSRGGLVF. The CDR3 DNA is TGTGCCAGCAGTGAAGGTAGTCGGGGGGGGCTGGTCTTC.

The V call is TRBV7-2, the J call TRBJ2-4; 8 nucleotides align to TRBD2. The CDR3 contains 15 residues. J gave up 6 bases and V 1 base, and 5 bases lay outside the gene matches. Per germline, CDR1 SGHTA and CDR2 FQGNSA. CDR3: CASSLVPGLVNIQYF. The CDR3 nucleotides read TGTGCCAGCAGCTTAGTTCCGGGACTAGTAAACATTCAGTACTTC.

This chain links TRBV6-1 with TRBJ2-1; 7 positions match TRBD2. Germline-derived CDR1 and CDR2 are MNHNS and SASEGT. With V trimmed by 5 bases and J by 4 bases, 8 bases remained unmatched. The length of the CDR3 is 15 residues. The CDR3 sequence is CASSPQASGYNEQFF. Written as DNA, the CDR3 is TGTGCCAGCAGTCCTCAGGCTAGCGGTTACAATGAGCAGTTCTTC.

The chain employs TRBV6-1 and TRBJ2-7; 8 nucleotides match TRBD2. This CDR3 contains 14 residues. Per germline, CDR1 MNHNS and CDR2 SASEGT. J was trimmed by 2 bases and V by 2 bases; bases with no gene match: 2. DNA for the CDR3: TGTGCCAGCAGTGAACGGGGGGGGACCTACGAGCAGTACTTC. This codes for CASSERGGTYEQYF.

The chain joins TRBV5-4 to TRBJ2-3; 8 bases are a match to TRBD2. This CDR3 has 17 residues. Germline assignment: CDR1 SGHNT and CDR2 YYREEE (reference sequence). The trim removed 4 bases at V and 2 bases at J, leaving 12 bases unmatched. The CDR3 protein is CASSPRLAGGPTDTQYF. The CDR3 DNA follows: TGTGCCAGCAGCCCGCGGCTTGCGGGAGGCCCCACAGATACGCAGTATTTT.

The chain links TRBV27 to TRBJ2-5, with D possibly being TRBD1 (7 bases). The DNA end favors TRBJ2-7, so the J call may be wrong. This CDR3 is built from 12 residues. Germline CDR1 MNHEY, CDR2 SMNVEV (reference sequence). CDR3 nucleotides: TGTGCCAGCAGTATCAGGGGGGCCGAGCAGTACTTC. Translated: CASSIRGAEQYF.

This clone was detected once. The chain has TRBV28 and TRBJ1-3, with no clear D. Trimming removed 7 bases at V and 7 bases at J, with 17 bases between. The CDR3 has 14 amino acids. Germline CDR1 reads MDHEN; CDR2 reads SYDVKM. The CDR3 coding sequence is TGTGCCAGCAAAACTAGCGCTAGGAGGAACACCATATATTTT. Protein sequence: CASKTSARRNTIYF.

CDR3 protein: CASSQRRQGKGRNTIYF. The CDR3 nucleotides read TGCGCCAGCAGTCAACGACGACAGGGGAAAGGTAGAAACACCATATATTTT. The chain combines TRBV23-1 with TRBJ1-3; 8 bases line up with TRBD1. TRBV23-1 is placed among ORFs of uncertain function. The CDR3 extends over 17 amino acids. Trimming took 2 bases from V and 5 from J; bases not matched to a gene: 11.

J is TRBJ1-6 and V is TRBV6-4; 8 bases are shared with TRBD1. Looked up from germline, CDR1 is MRHNA and CDR2 is SNTAGT. The V segment lost 11 bases and the J segment 4 bases; nucleotides outside the gene matches: 10. The CDR3 totals 15 residues. CDR3 nucleotides: TGTGCCGGCCCTCAGGGGGCTCGGTATAATTCACCCCTCCACTTT. It specifies CAGPQGARYNSPLHF.

The chain employs TRBV4-2 and TRBJ2-3; 9 bases are shared with TRBD2. CDR1 is LGHNA, CDR2 YNFKEQ, per germline. This CDR3 is built from 16 residues. The V and J ends lost 4 bases and 6 bases, in that order; junction bases with no gene match: 11. The CDR3 coding sequence is TGTGCCAGCAGCCTTAGCGGGAGCCCACCAAGGGATACGCAGTATTTT. Its translation is CASSLSGSPPRDTQYF.

V gene TRBV29-1 combines with J gene TRBJ2-1; possible D gene TRBD2, 6 bases. This CDR3 has 15 residues. Trimming took 4 bases from V and 5 from J, leaving 18 bases between them. Per germline, CDR1 SQVTM and CDR2 ANQGSEA. The CDR3 loop reads CSVARLGFPHNEQFF. CDR3 DNA sequence: TGCAGCGTTGCCCGACTAGGTTTTCCGCACAATGAGCAGTTCTTC.

This clone has a handful of counts. The rearrangement links TRBV7-9 to TRBJ1-2; D remains ambiguous. CDR3 size: 14 residues. With 2 bases removed from V and 4 bases from J, the gap between germline ends came to 11 bases. Germline V CDR1 and CDR2: SEHNR, FQNEAQ (reference sequence). CDR3: CASSLLDGVYGYTF. For the CDR3, the DNA is TGTGCCAGCAGCTTACTCGACGGAGTCTATGGCTACACCTTC. Complete variable domain (other parts from reference TRBV7-9 and TRBJ1-2): DTGVSQNPRHKITKRGQNVTFRCDPISEHNRLYWYRQTLGQGPEFLTYFQNEAQLEKSRLLSDRFSAERPKGSFSTLEIQRTEQGDSAMYLCASSLLDGVYGYTFGSGTRLTVV.